This passage covers 4 T cell receptor beta chains from one sample sequenced in a study of blood T cell repertoires in COVID-19. Sequenced by immunoSEQ multiplex PCR; TCRdb stores in-frame clones only, minus some. This table holds about 94,000 clones, roughly 80% found once. Sequencing used peripheral blood. Every receptor here comes from a man aged 55 to 70 with acute or convalescent COVID-19.

The V gene is TRBV3-1 (or the pseudogene TRBV3-2), the J gene TRBJ2-1; 9 bases line up with TRBD2. The germline V gene has CDR1 LGHDT and CDR2 YNNKEL (reference sequence). With V trimmed by 0 bases and J by 9 bases, 3 bases remained unmatched. CDR3 length equals 14 residues. The CDR3 DNA sequence: TGTGCCAGCAGCCAAGAGGGACTAGCTGGTGAGCAGTTCTTC. This encodes CASSQEGLAGEQFF.

J is TRBJ1-1 and V is TRBV4-3, with D perhaps matching TRBD1 (6 bases). The V gene lost 0 bases and the J gene lost 11 bases, with 13 bases spanning the gap. Germline values: CDR1 LGHNA, CDR2 YSLEER. The CDR3 runs 13 residues. For the CDR3, the DNA is TGCGCCAGCAGCCAAGACGGGGGGGCGATGGCTTTCTTT. It is translated as CASSQDGGAMAFF.

The gene calls are TRBV4-1 and TRBJ1-2; D is unclear. The V end was cut by 7 bases, the J end by 6 bases, with 12 bases between. There are 12 residues in the CDR3. Germline CDR1 is MGHRA and CDR2 is YSYEKL. The CDR3 region has the DNA TGCGCCAGCATGACCCTACTAGATGGCTACACCTTC. It is translated as CASMTLLDGYTF.

The chain joins TRBV7-8 to TRBJ1-1; D perhaps matches TRBD1 (5 bases). Germline V CDR1 and CDR2: SGHVS, FQNEAQ. V shed 4 bases and J shed 1 base, with 10 bases lying between them. This CDR3 comprises 14 residues. The CDR3 DNA is TGTGCCAGCAGCTACCGGGACTGGAACACTGAAGCTTTCTTT. Encoded protein: CASSYRDWNTEAFF. The variable domain in full, with the rest retrieved from reference TRBV7-8 and TRBJ1-1, is GAGVSQSPRYKVAKRGQDVALRCDPISGHVSLFWYQQALGQGPEFLTYFQNEAQLDKSGLPSDRFFAERPEGSVSTLKIQRTQQEDSAVYLCASSYRDWNTEAFFGQGTRLTVV.